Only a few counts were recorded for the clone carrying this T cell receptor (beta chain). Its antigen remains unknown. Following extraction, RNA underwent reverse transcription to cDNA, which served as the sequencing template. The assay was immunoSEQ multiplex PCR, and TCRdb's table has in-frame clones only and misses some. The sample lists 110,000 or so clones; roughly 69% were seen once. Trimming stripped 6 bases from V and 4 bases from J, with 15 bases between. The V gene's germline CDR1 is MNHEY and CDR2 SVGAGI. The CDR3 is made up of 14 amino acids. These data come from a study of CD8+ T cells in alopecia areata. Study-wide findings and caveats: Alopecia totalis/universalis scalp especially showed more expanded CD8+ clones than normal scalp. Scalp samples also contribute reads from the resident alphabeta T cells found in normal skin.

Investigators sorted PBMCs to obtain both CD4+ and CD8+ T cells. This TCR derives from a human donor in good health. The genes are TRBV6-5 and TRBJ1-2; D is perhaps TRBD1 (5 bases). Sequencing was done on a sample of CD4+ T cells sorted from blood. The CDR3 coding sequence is TGTGCCAGCAGCCCCCGGGGGGACGCCTATGGCTACACCTTC. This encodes CASSPRGDAYGYTF.